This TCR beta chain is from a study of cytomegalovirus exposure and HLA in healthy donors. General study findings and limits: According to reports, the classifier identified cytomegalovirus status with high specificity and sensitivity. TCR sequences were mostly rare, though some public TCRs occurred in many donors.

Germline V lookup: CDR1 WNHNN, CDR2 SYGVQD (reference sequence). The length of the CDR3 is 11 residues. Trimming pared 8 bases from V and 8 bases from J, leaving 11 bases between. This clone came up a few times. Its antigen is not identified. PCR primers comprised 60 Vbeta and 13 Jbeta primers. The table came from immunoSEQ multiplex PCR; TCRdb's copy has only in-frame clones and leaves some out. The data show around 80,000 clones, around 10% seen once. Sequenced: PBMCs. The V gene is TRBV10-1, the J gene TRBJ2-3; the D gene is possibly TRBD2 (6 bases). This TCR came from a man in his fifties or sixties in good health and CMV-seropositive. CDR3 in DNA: TGCGCCAGCTCGGAGGGAGGTACGCAGTATTTT. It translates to CASSEGGTQYF.